These 20 T cell receptor beta chains were all obtained from the same sample, sequenced in a study of blood T cells in healthy people across ages. A J-beta primer mix and a sample-barcoded 5' primer were used in a second PCR of roughly 6 to 11 cycles. TCRdb passed the 5' RACE reads through MiXCR, listing each CDR3 protein once. Here the sample spans over 1,300,000 distinct CDR3 sequences, around 59% being singletons. The sequencing sample was made of blood. These receptors were obtained from a man between 18 and 35 years old in good health.

This clonotype appeared a few times. The chain recombines TRBV29-1 with TRBJ2-7; 10 bases match TRBD1. This CDR3 is 14 amino acids long. Germline V gene lookup returns CDR1 SQVTM and CDR2 ANQGSEA. After removal of 6 bases from V and 3 bases from J, the junction contained 8 bases not matched to a gene. The chain's CDR3 is CSVEPGTGDYEQYF. For the CDR3, the DNA is TGCAGCGTCGAGCCCGGGACAGGGGACTACGAGCAGTACTTC.

The CDR3 sequence: CASRSFLVSGITREQYF. CDR3 nucleotides: TGTGCCAGCAGATCATTTTTGGTTTCTGGGATTACGCGCGAGCAGTACTTC. The gene calls are TRBV27 and TRBJ2-7, with D unclear. Germline CDR1 is MNHEY and CDR2 is SMNVEV (reference sequence). The CDR3 covers 17 residues. Trimming removed 6 bases at V and 6 bases at J, with 27 bases between.

This chain connects TRBV4-1 to TRBJ2-7, with D perhaps matching TRBD1 (6 bases). Germline V gene data show CDR1 as MGHRA and CDR2 as YSYEKL. Trimming pared 0 bases from V and 6 bases from J, leaving 12 bases between. The CDR3 sequence is 14 residues long. CDR3 in amino acids: CASSQEIADSEQYF. CDR3 in DNA: TGCGCCAGCAGCCAAGAGATCGCGGACAGCGAGCAGTACTTC.

In its sample, this clonotype was seen a few times. This chain uses TRBV29-1 with TRBJ2-2, with a weak D call TRBD1 (5 bases). Germline V gene data show CDR1 as SQVTM and CDR2 as ANQGSEA. The V end lost 6 bases, the J end lost 1 base, and 15 bases lay between the germline ends. This CDR3 is built from 15 residues. The CDR3 protein is CSVGVSGQNTGELFF. For the CDR3, the DNA is TGCAGCGTGGGCGTGAGTGGACAGAACACCGGGGAGCTGTTTTTT.

The genes are TRBV2 and TRBJ1-1, with no clear D. Germline CDR1 SNHLY, CDR2 FYNNEI. Trimming stripped 5 bases from V and 4 bases from J, with 11 bases between. The CDR3 loop spans 13 amino acids. The CDR3 loop is CASSKEESTEAFF. The DNA of the CDR3 is TGTGCCAGCAGTAAGGAGGAGAGCACTGAAGCTTTCTTT.

This clonotype has just a few counts. The V gene is TRBV11-2, the J gene TRBJ2-5; D not resolved. V lost 8 bases and J 7 bases, leaving 8 bases between the germline ends. The CDR3 consists of 10 residues. The germline V gene has CDR1 SGHAT and CDR2 FQNNGV. CDR3 DNA sequence: TGTGCCAGCTATAAGGGGACCCAGTACTTC. Its protein is CASYKGTQYF.

This chain links TRBV5-1 with TRBJ2-7; no definite D call. Germline assignment: CDR1 SGHRS and CDR2 YFSETQ. V gave up 2 bases and J gave up 7 bases, with 16 bases separating them. The CDR3 spans 14 residues. The CDR3 is CASSFRPSCREQYF. The DNA of the CDR3 is TGCGCCAGCAGCTTTAGGCCTTCTTGCAGAGAGCAGTACTTC.

The chain couples TRBV5-5 to TRBJ1-4, with D unresolved. Trimming took 4 bases from V and 5 from J, leaving 12 bases between them. The CDR3 runs 14 residues. Per germline, CDR1 SGHKS and CDR2 YYEKEE (reference sequence). The CDR3 nucleotides are TGTGCCAGCAGCGCCCGGGCTTACAATGAAAAACTGTTTTTT. Translating gives CASSARAYNEKLFF. Variable domain in full (rest from reference TRBV5-5 and TRBJ1-4): DAGVTQSPTHLIKTRGQQVTLRCSPISGHKSVSWYQQVLGQGPQFIFQYYEKEERGRGNFPDRFSARQFPNYSSELNVNALLLGDSALYLCASSARAYNEKLFFGSGTQLSVL.

On this clonotype itself: At one boundary the junction diverges from the germline segment, which might be a read error. V and J are TRBV20-1 and TRBJ1-4, with 7 bases matching TRBD1. CDR3 length: 14 residues. Germline V gene lookup returns CDR1 DFQATT and CDR2 SNEGSKA (reference sequence). The CDR3 sequence is CSARKGQANEKLFF. The CDR3 DNA sequence: TGTAGTGCTAGGAAAGGACAGGCTAATGAAAAACTGTTTTTT.

The genes are TRBV14 and TRBJ2-3, with D hard to call. In germline, CDR1 is SGHDN, CDR2 FVKESK. The CDR3 consists of 14 residues. The germline V and J ends were trimmed by 4 bases and 2 bases, with 10 bases remaining between them. The CDR3 nucleotides are TGTGCCAGCAGCCGAAGCGTAGCCACAGATACGCAGTATTTT. Translation: CASSRSVATDTQYF.

The chain is built from TRBV3-1 and TRBJ2-5; D is ambiguous. V lost 1 base to trimming and J lost 4 bases, with 10 bases between them. This CDR3 comprises 14 residues. Germline lookup yields CDR1 LGHDT and CDR2 YNNKEL (reference sequence). CDR3 amino acids: CASSQAQPGETQYF. For the CDR3, the DNA is TGTGCCAGCAGCCAAGCTCAACCCGGAGAGACCCAGTACTTC.

The chain carries TRBV5-1 and TRBJ1-2; 9 bases map to TRBD1. The CDR3 length is 16 residues. CDR1 SGHRS and CDR2 YFSETQ come from the germline V gene. V shed 2 bases, J shed 5 bases, and the junction held 10 bases outside the gene matches. CDR3 in DNA: TGCGCCAGCAGCTTAGGCCGGGACAGGGTAAATTATGGCTACACCTTC. Residues: CASSLGRDRVNYGYTF.

V usage is TRBV27 and J usage is TRBJ2-1, with D perhaps matching TRBD1 (6 bases). Germline CDR1 is MNHEY and CDR2 is SMNVEV (reference sequence). CDR3 size: 14 residues. Deletions cut 3 bases from V and 5 bases from J, with 11 bases between. This chain's CDR3 is CASSFGQRHNEQFF. In DNA, the CDR3 is TGTGCCAGCAGTTTCGGACAGAGGCACAATGAGCAGTTCTTC.

The V and J genes are TRBV27 and TRBJ2-1; 10 bases agree with TRBD2. The junction had 10 bases not matched to a gene; V was cut back by 2 bases and J by 12 bases. This CDR3 has 15 amino acids. Germline loops: CDR1 MNHEY, CDR2 SMNVEV (reference sequence). CDR3 sequence: CASSLGTSGTRGQFF. The CDR3 bases are TGTGCCAGCAGTTTAGGAACTAGCGGGACTCGAGGGCAGTTCTTC.

This chain links TRBV5-5 with TRBJ2-7; a weak D match, TRBD1 (5 bases). The V gene's germline CDR1 is SGHKS and CDR2 YYEKEE (reference sequence). This CDR3 is 19 amino acids long. Trimming removed 4 bases from V and 2 bases from J, with 28 bases in between. CDR3 residues: CASSQEWGAQGALAYEQYF. The CDR3 DNA sequence: TGTGCCAGCAGCCAAGAATGGGGTGCCCAGGGCGCCCTGGCCTACGAGCAGTACTTC.

V gene TRBV29-1 combines with J gene TRBJ1-2; no reliable D call. The germline V and J ends were trimmed by 4 bases and 6 bases, with 24 bases remaining between them. Germline CDR1 SQVTM, CDR2 ANQGSEA. CDR3 length: 16 residues. DNA of the CDR3: TGCAGCGTTGGGTTAATAGGGTCAGATTGGGGTGATGGCTACACCTTC. Protein: CSVGLIGSDWGDGYTF.

The J gene is TRBJ2-3, the V gene TRBV15; no definite D call. This CDR3 is 16 amino acids long. V was shortened by 1 base and J by 2 bases, with 13 bases between the two germline ends. The germline CDR1 and CDR2 sequences are LNHNV and YYDKDF (reference sequence). CDR3 protein: CATSRGAWVSTDTQYF. The CDR3 nucleotides are TGTGCCACCAGCAGAGGTGCCTGGGTTTCCACAGATACGCAGTATTTT.

The genes are TRBV12-3 or TRBV12-4 and TRBJ2-3, with D maybe TRBD2 (6 bases). The V and J ends lost 8 bases and 3 bases respectively, with 15 bases between them. The CDR3 is 14 amino acids. The CDR3 spells CASQRLEGTDTQYF. CDR3 coding DNA: TGTGCCAGCCAGAGGTTGGAGGGAACAGATACGCAGTATTTT.

This chain uses TRBV4-1 with TRBJ2-1; TRBD2 aligns across 11 bases. The CDR3 has 16 amino acids. Trimming at V came to 7 bases and at J to 8 bases, leaving 13 bases not matched to a gene. The germline V gene encodes CDR1 MGHRA and CDR2 YSYEKL. CDR3 nucleotide sequence: TGCGCCAGCAAACTAGCGGGAGAGGACGTGAGGTATGAGCAGTTCTTC. Encoded protein: CASKLAGEDVRYEQFF.

This clonotype was observed a handful of times. The chain links TRBV25-1 to TRBJ2-3; 10 positions agree with TRBD1. Germline V gene sequence: CDR1 MGHDK, CDR2 SYGVNS. V lost 1 base and J lost 1; bases outside the gene matches: 11. This CDR3 is built from 19 residues. The CDR3 loop reads CASSESPGQGPEGTDTQYF. In DNA, the CDR3 is TGTGCCAGCAGTGAATCTCCGGGACAGGGGCCGGAGGGCACAGATACGCAGTATTTT.